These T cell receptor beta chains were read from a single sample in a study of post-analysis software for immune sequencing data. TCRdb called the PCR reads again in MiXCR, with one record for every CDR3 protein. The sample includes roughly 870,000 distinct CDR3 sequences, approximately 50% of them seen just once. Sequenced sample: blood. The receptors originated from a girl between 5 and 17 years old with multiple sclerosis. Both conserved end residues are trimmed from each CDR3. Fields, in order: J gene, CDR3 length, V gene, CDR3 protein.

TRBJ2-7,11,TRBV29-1,SFAPGQGVEQY
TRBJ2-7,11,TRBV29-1,SVAGRTSYEQY
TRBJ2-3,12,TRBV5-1,ASSPGSVGDTQY
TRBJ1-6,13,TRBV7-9,VSSFAGDGNSPLH
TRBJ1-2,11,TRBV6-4,ASPPGINYGYT
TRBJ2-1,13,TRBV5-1,ASSSLGQGRDEQF
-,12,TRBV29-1,SVYGTSGSYEQY
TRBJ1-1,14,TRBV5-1,ASSLAPGFMNTEAF
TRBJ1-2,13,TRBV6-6,ASSLTDRVSHGYT
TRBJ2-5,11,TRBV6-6,ASSYPSQETQY
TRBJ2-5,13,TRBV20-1,SASQLAALRETQY
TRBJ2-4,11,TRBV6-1,ASSEGADRAGY
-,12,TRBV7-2,ASSLDGVIYEQY
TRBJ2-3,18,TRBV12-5,ASGLATSGGLQTSTDTQY
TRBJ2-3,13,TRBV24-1,ATSDVGTFTNTQY
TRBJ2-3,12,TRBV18,ASSSQWKTDTQY
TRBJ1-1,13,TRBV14,ASNPTGGMDTEAF
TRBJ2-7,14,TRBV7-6,ASSLRGQYPFDEQY
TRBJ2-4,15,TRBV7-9,ASSLSKGHQAKNIQY
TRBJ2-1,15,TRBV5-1,ASSDHRTSGARNEQF
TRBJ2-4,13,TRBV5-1,ASSPMDRAKNIQY
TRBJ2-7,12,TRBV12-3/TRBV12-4,ASSRRQLLGEQY
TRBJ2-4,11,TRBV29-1,SYTGLAGNEQY
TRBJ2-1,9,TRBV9,ASSGNNEQF
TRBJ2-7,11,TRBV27,ASSQQALYEQY
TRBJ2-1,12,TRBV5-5,ASSLAPGPHEQF